This TCR beta chain was profiled in a study of neoadjuvant anti-PD-1 for oral cavity cancer. Most PBMC samples had approximately 470 ng input DNA in six replicates. Measured with immunoSEQ multiplex PCR; TCRdb has only the in-frame clones, and not every one. The sample yields 75,000 to 100,000 clones, less than 85% seen once. Germline values: CDR1 SEHNR, CDR2 FQNEAQ (reference sequence). With 1 base clipped from V and 4 bases from J, the junction kept 11 bases outside the gene matches. This CDR3 spans 17 amino acids. This chain uses TRBV7-9 with TRBJ2-3, with TRBD1 matching over 7 bases. The sequence was collected from a person aged 35-80 years with oral cavity squamous cell carcinoma. This material consisted of PBMCs, taken before nivolumab (anti-PD-1) treatment. The CDR3 spells CASSLGEGAFLADTQYF. Here the CDR3 DNA reads TGTGCCAGCAGCTTAGGAGAGGGGGCGTTTTTAGCAGATACGCAGTATTTT.